Below are 25 T cell receptor beta chains sequenced from a single sample in a study of T cells expressing NK-cell markers. With the 5' RACE reads reprocessed, TCRdb shows one record per CDR3 protein and no DNA. Recorded for this sample: fewer than 550,000 distinct CDR3 sequences. The sequenced sample was blood T cells: a sorted CD56 or NKG2C T cell subset, CD4+ or CD8+ T cells, or bulk PBMC T cells (not recorded which). These receptors all come from a woman aged 45-60 years in good health.

V and J are TRBV19 and TRBJ2-3; with no DNA, the TCRdb D assignment of TRBD2 cannot be verified. Germline V gene data show CDR1 as LNHDA and CDR2 as SQIVND (reference sequence). CDR3 length: 16 residues. The CDR3 loop is CASSILLAGGGDTQYF.

The V gene is TRBV25-1, the J gene TRBJ2-1; the D call of TRBD2 rests on TCRdb alone, since no DNA is present to check it. Germline CDR1 MGHDK, CDR2 SYGVNS. This CDR3 comprises 13 residues. CDR3 region: CASSADPLPEQFF.

This chain uses TRBV27 with TRBJ2-7; TCRdb reports TRBD2, a call that lacks DNA to check it against. Germline assignment: CDR1 MNHEY and CDR2 SMNVEV (reference sequence). The CDR3 runs to 15 residues. Here the CDR3 reads CASSLWADPSGEQYF.

This sequence joins TRBV12-3 or TRBV12-4 and TRBJ1-1; as DNA is missing, the TRBD1 call by TCRdb cannot be tested. The CDR3 is 15 amino acids. CDR3: CASSPGDRADTEAFF.

This chain joins TRBV20-1 and TRBJ1-2; without DNA, the TCRdb call of TRBD1 cannot be checked. The CDR3 spans 17 residues. CDR1 is DFQATT and CDR2 is SNEGSKA in the germline V gene (reference sequence). The CDR3 region is CSASRGPGGMKNYGYTF.

V gene TRBV28 combines with J gene TRBJ2-7. In germline, CDR1 is MDHEN, CDR2 SYDVKM. The CDR3 contains 13 residues. The CDR3 sequence is CASLMDGPYEQYF.

The gene calls are TRBV5-4 and TRBJ1-2; the TRBD1 assignment by TCRdb is unverifiable without DNA. The CDR3 extends over 14 amino acids. CDR1 is SGHNT, CDR2 YYREEE, per germline (reference sequence). The CDR3 sequence is CASNSDRAYAGYTF.

This chain uses TRBV20-1 with TRBJ2-1; TCRdb designates TRBD2, a call that cannot be tested without DNA. This CDR3 has 15 residues. Germline CDR1 DFQATT, CDR2 SNEGSKA (reference sequence). The CDR3 protein is CSARSNSGRFNEQFF.

The chain links TRBV4-1 to TRBJ1-6; the D call from TCRdb, TRBD1, cannot be confirmed without DNA. The CDR3 runs to 14 residues. Germline CDR1 and CDR2: MGHRA and YSYEKL. The CDR3 spells CASSQVKGNSPLHF.

The chain has TRBV9 and TRBJ2-3. The germline V gene has CDR1 SGDLS and CDR2 YYNGEE. This CDR3 contains 15 residues. CDR3 protein: CASSVDHGVTDTQYF.

The chain is built from TRBV4-1 and TRBJ1-3. CDR1 MGHRA and CDR2 YSYEKL come from the germline V gene. The CDR3 is made up of 16 amino acids. The CDR3 spells CASSQDGRGGGNTIYF.

The chain joins TRBV7-6 to TRBJ2-3; the TRBD2 assignment by TCRdb is unverifiable without DNA. The CDR3 has 15 residues. Germline CDR1 reads SGHVS; CDR2 reads FNYEAQ. The CDR3: CATTTGTSLTDTQYF.

The genes are TRBV19 and TRBJ2-2; TCRdb's D call, TRBD1, is unchecked because there is no DNA. The CDR3 runs to 15 residues. CDR1 and CDR2 (germline): LNHDA, SQIVND (reference sequence). This CDR3 is CATSQGSGVWGELFF.

The gene calls are TRBV29-1 and TRBJ2-5. Germline CDR1 is SQVTM and CDR2 is ANQGSEA. There are 11 residues in the CDR3. The CDR3 protein is CSVPQEQTQYF.

The V call is TRBV5-1, the J call TRBJ2-2; TCRdb designates TRBD2, a call that cannot be tested without DNA. Per the germline V gene, CDR1 is SGHRS and CDR2 is YFSETQ. The CDR3 consists of 18 residues. The CDR3 loop reads CASSSPPGLRSNTGELFF.

V gene TRBV5-1 combines with J gene TRBJ2-7; TCRdb's assignment of TRBD2 cannot be checked, as there is no DNA. Germline CDR1 SGHRS, CDR2 YFSETQ. The CDR3 is made up of 18 amino acids. The CDR3 loop reads CASSLKNAGPHSPYEQYF.

The V and J genes are TRBV14 and TRBJ2-1; without DNA, the TCRdb call of TRBD2 cannot be checked. Germline V gives CDR1 SGHDN, CDR2 FVKESK. The CDR3 contains 18 residues. The CDR3 loop reads CASSHISGVKQDYNEQFF.

This sequence joins TRBV4-1 and TRBJ2-1; the D call of TRBD2 rests on TCRdb alone, since no DNA is present to check it. Germline V gene lookup returns CDR1 MGHRA and CDR2 YSYEKL. This CDR3 has 16 residues. The CDR3 loop is CASSSNGLAGGIEQFF.

The rearrangement uses TRBV12-3 or TRBV12-4 and TRBJ1-1; TCRdb's D gene call, TRBD1, goes unchecked for lack of DNA. CDR3 length: 16 residues. CDR3 region: CASSLEQGALRTEAFF.

The chain carries TRBV2 and TRBJ2-3; TCRdb's D call of TRBD2 is untestable without DNA. The CDR3 contains 15 residues. Germline V gives CDR1 SNHLY, CDR2 FYNNEI. This chain's CDR3 is CASSISGRDADTQYF.

This sequence joins TRBV9 and TRBJ2-6. Germline loops: CDR1 SGDLS, CDR2 YYNGEE. The CDR3 spans 17 residues. The CDR3 sequence: CATETYPRRPGANVLTF.

The V call is TRBV12-3 or TRBV12-4, the J call TRBJ1-1. CDR3 length: 13 amino acids. The CDR3 sequence is CASSVTREGEAFF.

This chain uses TRBV6-6 with TRBJ2-1. CDR3 size: 16 residues. Germline V gives CDR1 MNHNY, CDR2 SVGAGI (reference sequence). CDR3: CASSYQDRGGSQEQFF.

This chain joins TRBV24-1 and TRBJ2-1; the TRBD2 assignment by TCRdb is unverifiable without DNA. This CDR3 contains 15 residues. Germline values: CDR1 KGHDR, CDR2 SFDVKD. The CDR3 sequence is CATSDARLAYNEQFF.

The gene calls are TRBV12-3 or TRBV12-4 and TRBJ1-2; TCRdb selects TRBD1, and the lack of DNA leaves this call unchecked. The CDR3 loop spans 15 amino acids. This chain's CDR3 is CASSPPGRHNYGYTF.